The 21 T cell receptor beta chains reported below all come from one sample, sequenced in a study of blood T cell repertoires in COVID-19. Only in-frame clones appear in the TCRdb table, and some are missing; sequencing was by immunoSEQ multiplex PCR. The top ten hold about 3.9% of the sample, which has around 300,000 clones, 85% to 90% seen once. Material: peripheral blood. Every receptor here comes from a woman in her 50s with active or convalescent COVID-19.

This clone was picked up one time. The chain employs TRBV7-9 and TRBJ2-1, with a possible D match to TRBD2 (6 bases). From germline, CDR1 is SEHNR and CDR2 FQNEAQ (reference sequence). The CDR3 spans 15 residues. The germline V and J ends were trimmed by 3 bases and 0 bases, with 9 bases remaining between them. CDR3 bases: TGTGCCAGCAGCTTTGAGACTAGCTCCTACAATGAGCAGTTCTTC. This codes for CASSFETSSYNEQFF.

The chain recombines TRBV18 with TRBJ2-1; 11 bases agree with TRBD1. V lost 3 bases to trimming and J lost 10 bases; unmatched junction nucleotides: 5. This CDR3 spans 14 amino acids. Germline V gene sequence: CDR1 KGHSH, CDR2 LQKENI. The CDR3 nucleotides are TGTGCCAGCTCACCGGGGACAGGGGGGGGCGAGCAGTTCTTC. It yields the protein CASSPGTGGGEQFF. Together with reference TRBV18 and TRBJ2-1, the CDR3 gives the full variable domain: NAGVMQNPRHLVRRRGQEARLRCSPMKGHSHVYWYRQLPEEGLKFMVYLQKENIIDESGMPKERFSAEFPKEGPSILRIQQVVRGDSAAYFCASSPGTGGGEQFFGPGTRLTVL.

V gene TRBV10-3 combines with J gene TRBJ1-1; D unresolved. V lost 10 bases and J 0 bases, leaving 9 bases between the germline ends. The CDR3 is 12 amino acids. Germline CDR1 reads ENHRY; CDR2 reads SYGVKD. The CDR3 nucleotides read TGTGCCACCGGCGGAGTGAACACTGAAGCTTTCTTT. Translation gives CATGGVNTEAFF.

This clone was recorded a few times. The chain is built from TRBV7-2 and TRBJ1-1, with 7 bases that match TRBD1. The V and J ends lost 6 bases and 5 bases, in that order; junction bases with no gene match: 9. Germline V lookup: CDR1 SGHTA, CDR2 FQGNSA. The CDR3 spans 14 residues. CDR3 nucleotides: TGTGCCAGCAGTTCAAGACAGGGAAGGACTGAAGCTTTCTTT. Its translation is CASSSRQGRTEAFF.

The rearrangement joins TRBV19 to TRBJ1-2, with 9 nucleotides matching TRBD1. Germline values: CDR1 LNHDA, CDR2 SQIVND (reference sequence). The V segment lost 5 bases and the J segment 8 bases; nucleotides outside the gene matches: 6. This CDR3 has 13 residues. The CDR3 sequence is CASSDRTGEGYTF. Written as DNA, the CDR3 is TGTGCCAGTAGTGACCGGACAGGGGAGGGCTACACCTTC.

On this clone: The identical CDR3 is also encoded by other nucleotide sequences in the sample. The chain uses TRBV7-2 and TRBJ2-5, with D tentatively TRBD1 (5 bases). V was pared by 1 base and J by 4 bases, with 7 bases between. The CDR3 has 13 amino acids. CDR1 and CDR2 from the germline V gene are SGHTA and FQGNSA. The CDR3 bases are TGTGCCAGCAGCTTAGGCAGGGTAGAGACCCAGTACTTC. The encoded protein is CASSLGRVETQYF.

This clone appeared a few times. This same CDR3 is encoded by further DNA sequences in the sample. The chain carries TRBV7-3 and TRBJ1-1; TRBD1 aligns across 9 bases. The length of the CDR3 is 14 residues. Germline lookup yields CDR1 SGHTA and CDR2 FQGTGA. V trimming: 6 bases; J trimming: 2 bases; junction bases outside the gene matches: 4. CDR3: CASSPTGGNTEAFF. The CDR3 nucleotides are TGTGCCAGCAGTCCGACAGGGGGTAACACTGAAGCTTTCTTT.

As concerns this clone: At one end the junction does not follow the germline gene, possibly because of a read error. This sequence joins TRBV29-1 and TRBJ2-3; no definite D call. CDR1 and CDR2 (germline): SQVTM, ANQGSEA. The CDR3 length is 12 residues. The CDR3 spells CSVEAVTDTQYF. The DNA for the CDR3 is TGCAGCGTCGAAGCAGTCACAGATACGCAGTATTTT.

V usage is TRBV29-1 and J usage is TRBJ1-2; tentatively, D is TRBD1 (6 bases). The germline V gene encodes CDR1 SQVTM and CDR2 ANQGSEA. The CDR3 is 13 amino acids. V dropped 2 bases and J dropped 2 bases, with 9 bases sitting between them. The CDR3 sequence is CSVEFGQNYGYTF. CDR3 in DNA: TGCAGCGTTGAATTCGGACAGAACTATGGCTACACCTTC.

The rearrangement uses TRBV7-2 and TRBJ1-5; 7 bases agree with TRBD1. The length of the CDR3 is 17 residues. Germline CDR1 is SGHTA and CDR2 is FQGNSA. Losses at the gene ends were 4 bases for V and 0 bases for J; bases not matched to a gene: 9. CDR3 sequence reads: CASSSGTAFYSNQPQHF. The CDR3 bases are TGTGCCAGCAGCTCCGGGACAGCCTTTTATAGCAATCAGCCCCAGCATTTT.

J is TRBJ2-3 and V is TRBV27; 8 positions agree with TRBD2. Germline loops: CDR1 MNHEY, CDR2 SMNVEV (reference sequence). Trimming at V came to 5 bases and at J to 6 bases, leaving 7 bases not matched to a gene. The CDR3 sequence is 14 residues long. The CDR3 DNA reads TGTGCCAGCAGTCCCCAAGGACTAGCCGATACGCAGTATTTT. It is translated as CASSPQGLADTQYF.

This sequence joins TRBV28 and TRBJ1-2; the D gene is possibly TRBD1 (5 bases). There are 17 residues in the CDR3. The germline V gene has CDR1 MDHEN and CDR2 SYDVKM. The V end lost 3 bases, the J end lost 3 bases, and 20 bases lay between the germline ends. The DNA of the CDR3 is TGTGCCAGCAGTTTTGTGTCTTCGTCTGCAGGGTACTATGGCTACACCTTC. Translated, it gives CASSFVSSSAGYYGYTF.

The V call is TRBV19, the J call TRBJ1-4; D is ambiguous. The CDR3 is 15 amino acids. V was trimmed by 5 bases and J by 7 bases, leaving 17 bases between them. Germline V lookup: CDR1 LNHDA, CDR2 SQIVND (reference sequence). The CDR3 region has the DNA TGTGCCAGTAGTTCCGTGGGCAGTCGCTCTGAAAAACTGTTTTTT. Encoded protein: CASSSVGSRSEKLFF.

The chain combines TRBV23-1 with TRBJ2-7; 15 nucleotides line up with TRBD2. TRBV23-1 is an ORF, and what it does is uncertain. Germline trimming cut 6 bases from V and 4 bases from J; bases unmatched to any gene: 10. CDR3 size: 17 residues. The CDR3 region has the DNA TGCGCCAGCAGCGTGGGACTAGCGGGAGGAATACCTTACGAGCAGTACTTC. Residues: CASSVGLAGGIPYEQYF.

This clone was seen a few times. The CDR3 spells CSVDARGDTILETQYF. CDR3 bases: TGCAGCGTTGACGCACGTGGGGACACGATTTTGGAGACCCAGTACTTC. V gene TRBV29-1 combines with J gene TRBJ2-5, with D possibly being TRBD1 (6 bases). Germline CDR1 is SQVTM and CDR2 is ANQGSEA. This CDR3 spans 16 amino acids. V was shortened by 3 bases and J by 5 bases, with 22 bases between the two germline ends.

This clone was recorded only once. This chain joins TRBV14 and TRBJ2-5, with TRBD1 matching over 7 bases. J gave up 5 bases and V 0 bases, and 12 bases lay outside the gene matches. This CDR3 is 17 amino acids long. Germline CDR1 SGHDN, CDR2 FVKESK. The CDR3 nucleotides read TGTGCCAGCAGCCAAGATGAGGAGTTGGGACAGCGGGAGACCCAGTACTTC. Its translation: CASSQDEELGQRETQYF. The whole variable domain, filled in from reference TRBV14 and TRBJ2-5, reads EAGVTQFPSHSVIEKGQTVTLRCDPISGHDNLYWYRRVMGKEIKFLLHFVKESKQDESGMPNNRFLAERTGGTYSTLKVQPAELEDSGVYFCASSQDEELGQRETQYFGPGTRLLVL.

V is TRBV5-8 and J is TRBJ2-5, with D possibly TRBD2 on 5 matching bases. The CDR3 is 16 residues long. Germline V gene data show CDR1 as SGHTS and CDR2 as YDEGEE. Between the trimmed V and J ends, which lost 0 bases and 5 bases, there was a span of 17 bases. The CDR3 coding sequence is TGTGCCAGCAGCTTGGAACTAGTAAGAGAAGGGGAGACCCAGTACTTC. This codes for CASSLELVREGETQYF.

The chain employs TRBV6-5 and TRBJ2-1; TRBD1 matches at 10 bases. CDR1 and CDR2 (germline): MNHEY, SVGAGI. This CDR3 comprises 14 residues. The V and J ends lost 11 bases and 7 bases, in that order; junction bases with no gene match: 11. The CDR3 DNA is TGTGCCTCCCAAGACAGGGGGCAAATGAATGAGCAGTTCTTC. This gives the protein CASQDRGQMNEQFF.

DNA for the CDR3: TGTGCCAGCAGCCTTGGACAGACTAACACCGGGGAGCTGTTTTTT. Its protein is CASSLGQTNTGELFF. This sequence joins TRBV14 and TRBJ2-2, with D maybe TRBD1 (6 bases). The length of the CDR3 is 15 residues. The germline CDR1 and CDR2 sequences are SGHDN and FVKESK. Deletions cut 4 bases from V and 2 bases from J, with 11 bases between.

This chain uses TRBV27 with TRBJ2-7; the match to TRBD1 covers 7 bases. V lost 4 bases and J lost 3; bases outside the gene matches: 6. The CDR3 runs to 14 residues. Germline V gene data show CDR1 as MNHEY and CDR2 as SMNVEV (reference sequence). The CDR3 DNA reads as TGTGCCAGCAGTTCCCGACAGGGTCGCTACGAGCAGTACTTC. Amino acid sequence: CASSSRQGRYEQYF.

The CDR3 here is CASSLDGAVYGYTF. The CDR3 DNA reads TGCGCCAGCAGCTTGGATGGGGCGGTCTATGGCTACACCTTC. The chain carries TRBV5-1 and TRBJ1-2; D might be TRBD1 (5 bases). CDR3 size: 14 residues. Germline V gene data show CDR1 as SGHRS and CDR2 as YFSETQ. V lost 0 bases, J lost 4 bases, and 10 bases lay in between.